One sample yielded the 2 T cell receptor beta chains listed below, sequenced in a study of cytomegalovirus exposure and HLA in healthy donors. PCR amplification relied on 60 Vbeta primers (plus 13 Jbeta primers). Libraries were prepared by immunoSEQ multiplex PCR; TCRdb keeps only in-frame clonotypes and omits some of them. This sample has 150,000 to 200,000 clones, with 60% to 85% found just once. The sample was PBMCs. Receptors were obtained from a male donor in good health and CMV-seronegative.

This clone turned up a few times. CDR3 in amino acids: CASSLFAGGNEQFF. Written as DNA, the CDR3 is TGTGCCAGCAGTTTATTTGCAGGGGGCAATGAGCAGTTCTTC. V usage is TRBV28 and J usage is TRBJ2-1; 7 bases align to TRBD1. This CDR3 has 14 amino acids. The V gene end was trimmed by 1 base and the J gene end by 6 bases; junction bases not matched to a gene: 3. CDR1 is MDHEN, CDR2 SYDVKM, per germline. The full variable domain, its missing parts supplied by reference TRBV28 and TRBJ2-1, is DVKVTQSSRYLVKRTGEKVFLECVQDMDHENMFWYRQDPGLGLRLIYFSYDVKMKEKGDIPEGYSVSREKKERFSLILESASTNQTSMYLCASSLFAGGNEQFFGPGTRLTVL.

This chain joins TRBV10-1 and TRBJ2-1; 9 bases fit TRBD1. This CDR3 comprises 14 residues. Trimming removed 4 bases from V and 6 bases from J; junction bases left unmatched: 4. Germline CDR1 and CDR2: WNHNN and SYGVQD (reference sequence). CDR3 coding DNA: TGCGCCAGCAGTGGGACAGGGGAAGGCAATGAGCAGTTCTTC. Amino acids: CASSGTGEGNEQFF.